This T cell receptor beta chain was documented in a study of shared clonotypes between healthy human individuals. Data came from immunoSEQ multiplex PCR; TCRdb stores just in-frame clones and leaves some out. This sample has more than 400,000 clones, with about 96% found just once. Germline CDR1 and CDR2: MDHEN and SYDVKM. V was cut by 2 bases and J by 5 bases, with 11 bases left in between. The CDR3 has 14 residues. Sequencing was done on a sample of naive CD4+ T cells sorted from blood. This sample's subset: CD45RA+ positively selected. The V call is TRBV28, the J call TRBJ2-3; D might be TRBD2 (6 bases). The receptor's source is a woman aged 25 to 39 in good health. CDR3 loop: CASSLTGAQDTQYF. CDR3 bases: TGTGCCAGCAGTTTAACGGGAGCCCAAGATACGCAGTATTTT.